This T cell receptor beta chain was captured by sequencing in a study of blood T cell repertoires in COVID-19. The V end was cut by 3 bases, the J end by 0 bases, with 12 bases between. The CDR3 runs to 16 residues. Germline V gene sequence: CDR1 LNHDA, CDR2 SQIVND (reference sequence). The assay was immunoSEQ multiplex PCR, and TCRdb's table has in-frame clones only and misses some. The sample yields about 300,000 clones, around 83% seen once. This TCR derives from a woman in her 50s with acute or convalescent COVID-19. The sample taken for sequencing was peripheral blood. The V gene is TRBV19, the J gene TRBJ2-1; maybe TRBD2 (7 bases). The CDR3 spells CASSMRGLSSYNEQFF. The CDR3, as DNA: TGTGCCAGTAGTATGCGGGGGCTTAGCTCCTACAATGAGCAGTTCTTC.